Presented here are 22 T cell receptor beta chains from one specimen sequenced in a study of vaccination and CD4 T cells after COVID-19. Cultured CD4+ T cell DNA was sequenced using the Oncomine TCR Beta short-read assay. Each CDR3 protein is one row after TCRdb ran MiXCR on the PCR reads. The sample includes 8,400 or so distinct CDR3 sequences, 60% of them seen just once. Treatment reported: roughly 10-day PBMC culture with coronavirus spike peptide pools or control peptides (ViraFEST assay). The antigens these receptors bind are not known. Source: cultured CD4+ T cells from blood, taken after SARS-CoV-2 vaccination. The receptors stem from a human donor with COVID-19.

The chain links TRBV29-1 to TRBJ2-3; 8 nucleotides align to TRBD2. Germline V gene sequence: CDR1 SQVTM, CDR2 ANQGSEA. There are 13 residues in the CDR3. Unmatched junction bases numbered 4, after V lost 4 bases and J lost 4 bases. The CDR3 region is CSVVRGAADTQYF. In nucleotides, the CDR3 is TGCAGCGTTGTGCGGGGGGCGGCAGATACGCAGTATTTT.

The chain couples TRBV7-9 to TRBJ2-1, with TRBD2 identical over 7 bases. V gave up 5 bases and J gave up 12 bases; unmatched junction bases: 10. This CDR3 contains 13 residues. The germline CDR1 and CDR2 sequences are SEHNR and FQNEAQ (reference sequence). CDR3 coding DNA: TGTGCCAGCAGCCCCAATGTGGGGGGGTCGCAGTTCTTC. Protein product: CASSPNVGGSQFF.

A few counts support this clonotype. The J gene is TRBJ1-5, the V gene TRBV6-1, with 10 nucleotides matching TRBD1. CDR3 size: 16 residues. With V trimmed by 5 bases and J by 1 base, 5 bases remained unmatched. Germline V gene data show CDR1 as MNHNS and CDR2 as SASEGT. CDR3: CASSLQDRGSNQPQHF. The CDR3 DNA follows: TGTGCCAGCAGTCTCCAGGACAGGGGGAGCAATCAGCCCCAGCATTTT.

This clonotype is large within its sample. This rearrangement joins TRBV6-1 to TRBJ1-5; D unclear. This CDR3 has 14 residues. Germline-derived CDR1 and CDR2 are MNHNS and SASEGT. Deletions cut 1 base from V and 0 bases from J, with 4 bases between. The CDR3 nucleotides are TGTGCCAGCAGTGAAGGGAGTAGCAATCAGCCCCAGCATTTT. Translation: CASSEGSSNQPQHF.

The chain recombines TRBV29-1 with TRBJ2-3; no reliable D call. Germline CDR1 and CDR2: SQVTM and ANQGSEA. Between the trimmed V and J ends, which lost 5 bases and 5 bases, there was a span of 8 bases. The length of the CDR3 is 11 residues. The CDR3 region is CSVRRLDTQYF. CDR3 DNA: TGCAGCGTTAGACGGCTAGATACGCAGTATTTT.

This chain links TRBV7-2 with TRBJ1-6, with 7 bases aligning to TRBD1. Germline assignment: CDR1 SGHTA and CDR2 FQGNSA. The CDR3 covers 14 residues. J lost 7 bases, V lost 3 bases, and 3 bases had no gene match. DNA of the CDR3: TGTGCCAGCAGCTTCGGGACAGCGAATTCACCCCTCCACTTT. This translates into CASSFGTANSPLHF.

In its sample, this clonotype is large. The chain's CDR3 is CSAVVGAGSFDTQYF. CDR3 DNA: TGCAGTGCGGTCGTTGGAGCGGGGTCCTTCGATACGCAGTATTTT. The chain couples TRBV20-1 to TRBJ2-3, with TRBD2 matching over 7 bases. The V gene end was trimmed by 6 bases and the J gene end by 6 bases; junction bases not matched to a gene: 15. Germline V CDR1 and CDR2: DFQATT, SNEGSKA (reference sequence). The CDR3 extends over 15 amino acids.

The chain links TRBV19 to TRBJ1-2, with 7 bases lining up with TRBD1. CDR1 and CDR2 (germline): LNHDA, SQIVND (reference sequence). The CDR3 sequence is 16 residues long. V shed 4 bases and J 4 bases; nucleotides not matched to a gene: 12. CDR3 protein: CASSTRKTPGGYGYTF. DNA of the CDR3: TGTGCCAGTAGTACCCGAAAAACACCAGGGGGCTATGGCTACACCTTC.

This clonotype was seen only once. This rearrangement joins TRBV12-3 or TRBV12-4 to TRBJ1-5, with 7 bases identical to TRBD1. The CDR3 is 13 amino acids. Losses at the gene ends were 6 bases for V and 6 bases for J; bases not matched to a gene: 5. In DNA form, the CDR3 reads TGTGCCAGCAGCAACCAGGGGGGTCAGCCCCAGCATTTT. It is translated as CASSNQGGQPQHF.

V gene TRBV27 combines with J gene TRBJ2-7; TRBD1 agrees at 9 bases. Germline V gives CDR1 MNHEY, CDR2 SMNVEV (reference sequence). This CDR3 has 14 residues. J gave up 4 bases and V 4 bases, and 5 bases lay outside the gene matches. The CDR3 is CASSSGTGRYEQYF. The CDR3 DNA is TGTGCCAGCAGTTCCGGGACAGGGCGATACGAGCAGTACTTC.

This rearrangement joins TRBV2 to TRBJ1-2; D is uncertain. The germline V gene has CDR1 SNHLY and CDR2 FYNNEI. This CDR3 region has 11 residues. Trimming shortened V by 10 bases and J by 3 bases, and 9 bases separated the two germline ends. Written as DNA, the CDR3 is TGTGCCACCCGAAGGGACTATGGCTACACCTTC. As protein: CATRRDYGYTF. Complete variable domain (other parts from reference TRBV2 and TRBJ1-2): EPEVTQTPSHQVTQMGQEVILRCVPISNHLYFYWYRQILGQKVEFLVSFYNNEISEKSEIFDDQFSVERPDGSNFTLKIRSTKLEDSAMYFCATRRDYGYTFGSGTRLTVV.

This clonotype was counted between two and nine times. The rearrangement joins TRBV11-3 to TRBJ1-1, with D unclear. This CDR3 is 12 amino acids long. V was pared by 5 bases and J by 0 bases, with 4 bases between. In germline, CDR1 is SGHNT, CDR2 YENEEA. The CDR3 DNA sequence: TGTGCCAGCAGCCCAGTGAACACTGAAGCTTTCTTT. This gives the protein CASSPVNTEAFF.

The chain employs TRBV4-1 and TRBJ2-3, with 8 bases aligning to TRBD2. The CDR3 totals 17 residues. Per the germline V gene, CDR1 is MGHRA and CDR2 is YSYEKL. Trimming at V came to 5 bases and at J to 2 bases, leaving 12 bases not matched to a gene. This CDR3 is CASSSPEVAGNTDTQYF. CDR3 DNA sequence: TGCGCCAGCAGCTCCCCAGAGGTAGCGGGGAACACAGATACGCAGTATTTT.

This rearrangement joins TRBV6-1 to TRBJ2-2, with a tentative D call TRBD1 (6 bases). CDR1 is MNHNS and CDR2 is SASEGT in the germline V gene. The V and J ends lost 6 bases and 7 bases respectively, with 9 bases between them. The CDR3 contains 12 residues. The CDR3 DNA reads TGTGCCAGCAGCCGGGACAACGGGGAGCTGTTTTTT. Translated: CASSRDNGELFF.

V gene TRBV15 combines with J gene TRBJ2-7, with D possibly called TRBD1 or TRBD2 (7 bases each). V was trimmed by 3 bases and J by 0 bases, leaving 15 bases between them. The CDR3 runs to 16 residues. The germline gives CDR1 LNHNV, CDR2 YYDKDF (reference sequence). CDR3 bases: TGTGCCACCAGCAGCCCCAGGGGGGGGTCCTCCTACGAGCAGTACTTC. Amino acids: CATSSPRGGSSYEQYF.

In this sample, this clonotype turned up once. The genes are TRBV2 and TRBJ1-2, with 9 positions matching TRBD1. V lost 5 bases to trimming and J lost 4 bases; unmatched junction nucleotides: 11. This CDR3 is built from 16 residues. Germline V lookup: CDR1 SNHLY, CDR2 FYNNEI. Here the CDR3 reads CASSQSTGTGTYGYTF. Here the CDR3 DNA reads TGTGCCAGCAGTCAATCCACCGGGACAGGGACCTATGGCTACACCTTC.

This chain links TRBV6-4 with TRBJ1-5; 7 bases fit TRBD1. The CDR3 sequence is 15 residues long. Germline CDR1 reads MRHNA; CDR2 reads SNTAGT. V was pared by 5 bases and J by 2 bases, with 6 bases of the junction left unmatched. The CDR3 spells CASSPEGAGNQPQHF. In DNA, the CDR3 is TGTGCCAGCAGTCCAGAGGGGGCGGGCAATCAGCCCCAGCATTTT.

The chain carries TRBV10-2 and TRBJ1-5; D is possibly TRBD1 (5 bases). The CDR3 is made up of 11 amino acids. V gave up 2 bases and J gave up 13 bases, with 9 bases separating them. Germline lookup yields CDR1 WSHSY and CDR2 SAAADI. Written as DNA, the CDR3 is TGCGCCAGCAGTGAGCAGGGAGAGCAGCATTTT. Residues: CASSEQGEQHF.

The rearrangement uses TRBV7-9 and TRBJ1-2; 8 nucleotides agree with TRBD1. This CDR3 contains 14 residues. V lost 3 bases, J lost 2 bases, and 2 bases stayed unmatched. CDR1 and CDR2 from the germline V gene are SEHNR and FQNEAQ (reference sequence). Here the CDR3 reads CASSFDRGNYGYTF. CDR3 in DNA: TGTGCCAGCAGCTTCGACAGGGGAAACTATGGCTACACCTTC.

The CDR3 sequence: CASSLGGGKPEFF. CDR3 in DNA: TGTGCCAGCAGCTTAGGAGGGGGGAAGCCTGAGTTCTTT. The rearrangement uses TRBV7-2 and TRBJ1-1; the D gene is possibly TRBD1 (6 bases). V lost 1 base and J lost 14, with 17 bases in between. From germline, CDR1 is SGHTA and CDR2 FQGNSA. The CDR3 sequence is 13 residues long.

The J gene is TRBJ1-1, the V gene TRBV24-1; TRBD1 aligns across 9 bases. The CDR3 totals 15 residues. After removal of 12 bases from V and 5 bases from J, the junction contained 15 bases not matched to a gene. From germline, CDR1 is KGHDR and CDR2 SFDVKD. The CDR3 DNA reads TGTGCCGGGACGGGACAGGGTTACGGAGGAACTGAAGCTTTCTTT. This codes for CAGTGQGYGGTEAFF.

The CDR3 bases are TGTGCCAGCAGCTTAGTCAGGATGGGTAATCAGCCCCAGCATTTT. It specifies CASSLVRMGNQPQHF. The chain carries TRBV7-2 and TRBJ1-5; D is undetermined. The CDR3 length is 15 residues. Trimming cost V 1 base and J 4 bases, with 11 bases left between them. Germline V lookup: CDR1 SGHTA, CDR2 FQGNSA.